The clone carrying this T cell receptor beta chain was counted at least ten times. A TCRbeta library incorporating unique molecular identifiers was prepared. MiXCR, run by TCRdb on the PCR reads, gives a single entry per CDR3 protein. The profile covers more than 20,000 distinct CDR3 sequences, with roughly a tenth appearing a single time and around a quarter taken by the ten largest. The data stem from a study of T-cell reconstitution after alpha-beta-depleted transplantation in children. The CDR3 is made up of 16 amino acids. V gave up 5 bases and J gave up 1 base, with 15 bases separating them. This material consisted of PBMCs from the stem cell graft donor, taken from the stem cell graft. The rearrangement joins TRBV12-3 or TRBV12-4 to TRBJ2-1, with D perhaps matching TRBD1 (5 bases). This receptor was identified in a human donor who donated a stem cell graft to a child with chronic granulomatous disease. The CDR3 region is CASSPQQGKSYNEQFF. As DNA, the CDR3 is TGTGCCAGCAGTCCCCAGCAGGGAAAATCCTACAATGAGCAGTTCTTC.